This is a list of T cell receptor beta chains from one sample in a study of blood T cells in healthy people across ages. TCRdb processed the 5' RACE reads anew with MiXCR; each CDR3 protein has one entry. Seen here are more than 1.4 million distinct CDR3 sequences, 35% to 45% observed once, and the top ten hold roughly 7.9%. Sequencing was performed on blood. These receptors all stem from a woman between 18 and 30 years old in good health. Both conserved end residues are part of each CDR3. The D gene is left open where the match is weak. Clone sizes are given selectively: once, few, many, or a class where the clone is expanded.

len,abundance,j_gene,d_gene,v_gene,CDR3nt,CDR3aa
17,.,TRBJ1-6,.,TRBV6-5,TGTGCCAGCAGTTACTCGTTATCTGCCTTTGATAATTCACCCCTCCACTTT,CASSYSLSAFDNSPLHF
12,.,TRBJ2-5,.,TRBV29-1,TGCAGCGTTCGAACGGGAGCAGAGACCCAGTACTTC,CSVRTGAETQYF
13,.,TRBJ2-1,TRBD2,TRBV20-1,TGCAGTGCTAGCGGGGGGGCCGTCAATGAGCAGTTCTTC,CSASGGAVNEQFF
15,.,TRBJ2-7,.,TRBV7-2,TGTGCCAGCAGCCCTGAGGCGGGACGCTCCTACGAGCAGTACTTC,CASSPEAGRSYEQYF
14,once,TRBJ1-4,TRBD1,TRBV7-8,TGTGCCAGCAGCTTGGGACAGGGGATCGAAAAACTGTTTTTT,CASSLGQGIEKLFF
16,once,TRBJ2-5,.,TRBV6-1,TGTGCCAGCAAAATCGGTCGCGGCTCAACTTTTGAGACCCAGTACTTC,CASKIGRGSTFETQYF
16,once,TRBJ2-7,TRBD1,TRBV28,TGTGCCAGCAGTTTAGCGAAAGGGACAGGGGTATACGAGCAGTACTTC,CASSLAKGTGVYEQYF
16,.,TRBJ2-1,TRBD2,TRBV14,TGTGCCAGCAGCGGAGCTAGCGGCCACTCCTACAATGAGCAGTTCTTC,CASSGASGHSYNEQFF
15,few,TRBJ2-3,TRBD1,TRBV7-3,TGTGCCAGCAGCCAGGGGGCGCGGTCCACAGATACGCAGTATTTT,CASSQGARSTDTQYF
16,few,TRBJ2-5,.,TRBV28,TGTGCCAGCAGTCCCACCCTCGGACATCTCCAAGAGACCCAGTACTTC,CASSPTLGHLQETQYF
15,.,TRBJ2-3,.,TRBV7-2,TGTGCCAGCAGCTTAGAGGTCCTAGCCGCGGATACGCAGTATTTT,CASSLEVLAADTQYF
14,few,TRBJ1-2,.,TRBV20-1,TGCAGTGCTAGCAAGGGGCTTGAGCCTTATGGCTACACCTTC,CSASKGLEPYGYTF
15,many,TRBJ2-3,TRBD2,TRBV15,TGTGCCACCAGCAGAGACCGGGGGGTCGCAGATACGCAGTATTTT,CATSRDRGVADTQYF
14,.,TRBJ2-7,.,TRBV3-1,TGTGCCAGCAGCCAAGATTTTCGGGGATACGAGCAGTACTTC,CASSQDFRGYEQYF
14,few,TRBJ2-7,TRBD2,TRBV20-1,TGCAGTGCTGAGCGGGAGGCCCCCTCCTACGAGCAGTACTTC,CSAEREAPSYEQYF
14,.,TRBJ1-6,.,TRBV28,TGTGCCAGCTACCCGGGAGACCGGAGTTCACCCCTCCACTTT,CASYPGDRSSPLHF
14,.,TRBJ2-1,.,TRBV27,TGTGCCAGCAGACAACCGGGAAAACAAGAGACCCAGTTCTTC,CASRQPGKQETQFF
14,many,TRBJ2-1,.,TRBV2,TGTGCCAGCCTTGAACCACCGGGCCACAATGAGCAGTTCTTC,CASLEPPGHNEQFF
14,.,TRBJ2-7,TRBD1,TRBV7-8,TGTGCCAGCAGCTGGAACACAGGGACAGACGAGCAGTACTTC,CASSWNTGTDEQYF
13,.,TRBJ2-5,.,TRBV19,TGTGCCAGCCTAGGAAATTTCGTGCATGAGCAGTACTTC,CASLGNFVHEQYF
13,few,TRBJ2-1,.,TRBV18,TGTGCCAGCTCACCTGTACTAGGCGGTGAGCAGTTCTTC,CASSPVLGGEQFF